This T cell receptor (beta chain) was recorded in a study of blood T cells in healthy people across ages. As for this clonotype: Its antigen is as yet unknown.

A J-beta primer mix and a sample-barcoded 5' primer were used in a second PCR of about 7 to 11 cycles. Each cDNA molecule was tagged by a template-switch adaptor with 12 random nucleotides. A single record per CDR3 protein comes from TCRdb applying MiXCR to the 5' RACE reads. The repertoire holds around 870,000 distinct CDR3 sequences, with 29% as singletons. The amount of total RNA extracted per sample was at least 5.5 micrograms. CDR1 MDHEN and CDR2 SYDVKM come from the germline V gene. The CDR3 has 14 residues. Overall study results and limits: Per million T cells, the diversity of TCR beta decreased roughly linearly as age advanced.

This rearrangement joins TRBV28 to TRBJ2-4; TRBD2 might be the D (5 bases). The J call is doubtful: the DNA matches TRBJ2-7 better. Sequencing was performed on blood. The sequence derives from an elderly woman in good health. The CDR3 protein is CASGTEGSGYEQYF. CDR3 coding DNA: TGTGCCAGCGGTACTGAGGGCTCCGGCTACGAGCAGTACTTC.